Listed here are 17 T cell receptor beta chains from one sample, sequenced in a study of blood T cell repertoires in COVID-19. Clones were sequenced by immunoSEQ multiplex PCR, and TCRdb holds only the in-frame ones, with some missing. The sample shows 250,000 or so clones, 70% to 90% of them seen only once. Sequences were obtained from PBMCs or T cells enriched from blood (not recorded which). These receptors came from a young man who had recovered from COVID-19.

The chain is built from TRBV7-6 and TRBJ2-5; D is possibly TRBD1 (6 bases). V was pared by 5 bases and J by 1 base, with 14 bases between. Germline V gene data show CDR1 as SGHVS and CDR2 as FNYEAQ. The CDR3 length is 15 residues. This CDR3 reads CASSPQGFGQETQYF. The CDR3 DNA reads TGTGCCAGCAGCCCCCAGGGGTTTGGCCAAGAGACCCAGTACTTC. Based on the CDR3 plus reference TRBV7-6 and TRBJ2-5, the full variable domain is GAGVSQSPRYKVTKRGQDVALRCDPISGHVSLYWYRQALGQGPEFLTYFNYEAQQDKSGLPNDRFSAERPEGSISTLTIQRTEQRDSAMYRCASSPQGFGQETQYFGPGTRLLVL.

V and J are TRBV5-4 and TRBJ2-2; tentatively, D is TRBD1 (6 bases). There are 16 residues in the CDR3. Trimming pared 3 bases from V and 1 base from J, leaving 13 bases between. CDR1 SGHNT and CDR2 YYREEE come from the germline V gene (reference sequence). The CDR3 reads CASSSYRELNTGELFF. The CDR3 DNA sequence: TGTGCCAGCAGCTCCTACAGGGAATTGAACACCGGGGAGCTGTTTTTT.

Here the CDR3 reads CASSLDSGYTF. The CDR3 bases are TGTGCCAGCAGCTTGGACTCTGGCTACACCTTC. The rearrangement uses TRBV5-4 and TRBJ1-2, with D unclear. The germline gives CDR1 SGHNT, CDR2 YYREEE (reference sequence). The V end was cut by 0 bases, the J end by 7 bases, with 4 bases between. The CDR3 runs to 11 residues.

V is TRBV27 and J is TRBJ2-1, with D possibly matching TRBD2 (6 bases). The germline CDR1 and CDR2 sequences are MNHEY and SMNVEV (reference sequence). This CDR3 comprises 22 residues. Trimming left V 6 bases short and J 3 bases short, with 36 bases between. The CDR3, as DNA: TGTGCCAGCAGATTGGGGGGACTGACACAGGTCAAAGATCTCCGGAACTACAATGAGCAGTTCTTC. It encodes CASRLGGLTQVKDLRNYNEQFF.

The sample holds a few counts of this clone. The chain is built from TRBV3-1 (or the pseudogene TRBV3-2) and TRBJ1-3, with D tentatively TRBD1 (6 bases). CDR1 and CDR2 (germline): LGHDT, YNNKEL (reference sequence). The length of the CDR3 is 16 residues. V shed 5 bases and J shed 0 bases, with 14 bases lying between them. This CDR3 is CASSSRTDSSGNTIYF. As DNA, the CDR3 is TGTGCCAGCAGCTCACGGACGGACAGCTCTGGAAACACCATATATTTT.

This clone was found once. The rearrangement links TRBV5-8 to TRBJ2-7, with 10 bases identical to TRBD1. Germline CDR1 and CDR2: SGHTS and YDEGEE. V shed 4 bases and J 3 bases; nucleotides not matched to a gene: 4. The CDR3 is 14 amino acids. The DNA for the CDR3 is TGTGCCAGCAGCCCATGGACAGGGGGCTACGAGCAGTACTTC. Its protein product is CASSPWTGGYEQYF.

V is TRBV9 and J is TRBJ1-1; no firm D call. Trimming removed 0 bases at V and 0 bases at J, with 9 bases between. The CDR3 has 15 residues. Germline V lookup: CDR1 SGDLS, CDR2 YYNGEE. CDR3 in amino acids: CASSVVGGMNTEAFF. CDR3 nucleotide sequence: TGTGCCAGCAGCGTAGTGGGAGGGATGAACACTGAAGCTTTCTTT. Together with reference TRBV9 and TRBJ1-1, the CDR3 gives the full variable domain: DSGVTQTPKHLITATGQRVTLRCSPRSGDLSVYWYQQSLDQGLQFLIQYYNGEERAKGNILERFSAQQFPDLHSELNLSSLELGDSALYFCASSVVGGMNTEAFFGQGTRLTVV.

For the CDR3, the DNA is TGTGCCACCATAAGTGGGCAGCCCAATGAGCAGTTCTTC. Protein sequence: CATISGQPNEQFF. The rearrangement uses TRBV10-3 and TRBJ2-1; D not certain. The germline V gene has CDR1 ENHRY and CDR2 SYGVKD. The CDR3 sequence is 13 residues long. With 10 bases removed from V and 6 bases from J, the gap between germline ends came to 16 bases.

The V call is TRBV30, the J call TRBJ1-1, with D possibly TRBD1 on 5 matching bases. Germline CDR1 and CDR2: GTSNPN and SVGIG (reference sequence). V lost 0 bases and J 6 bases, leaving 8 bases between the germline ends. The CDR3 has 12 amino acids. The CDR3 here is CAWSVQVAEAFF. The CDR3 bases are TGTGCCTGGAGTGTACAGGTTGCTGAAGCTTTCTTT. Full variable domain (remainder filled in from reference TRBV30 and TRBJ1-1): SQTIHQWPATLVQPVGSPLSLECTVEGTSNPNLYWYRQAAGRGLQLLFYSVGIGQISSEVPQNLSASRPQDRQFILSSKKLLLSDSGFYLCAWSVQVAEAFFGQGTRLTVV.

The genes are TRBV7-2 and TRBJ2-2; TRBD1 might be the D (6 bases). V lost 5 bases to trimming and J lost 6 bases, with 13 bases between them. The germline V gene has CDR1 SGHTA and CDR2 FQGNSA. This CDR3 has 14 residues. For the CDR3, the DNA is TGTGCCAGCAGCATACTACAGGGTCCCGGGGAGCTGTTTTTT. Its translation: CASSILQGPGELFF.

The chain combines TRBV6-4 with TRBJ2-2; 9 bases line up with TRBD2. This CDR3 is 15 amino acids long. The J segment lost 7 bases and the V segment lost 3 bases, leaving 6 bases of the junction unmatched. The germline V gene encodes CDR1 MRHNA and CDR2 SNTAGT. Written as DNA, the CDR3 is TGTGCCAGCAGTGAAGGTAGCGGGAGAGTCGGGGAGCTGTTTTTT. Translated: CASSEGSGRVGELFF.

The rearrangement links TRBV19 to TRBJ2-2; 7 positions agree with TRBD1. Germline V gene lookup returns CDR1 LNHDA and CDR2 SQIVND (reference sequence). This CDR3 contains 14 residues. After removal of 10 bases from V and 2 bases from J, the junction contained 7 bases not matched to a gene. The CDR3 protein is CATRQGRNTGELFF. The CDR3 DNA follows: TGTGCCACCAGACAGGGACGAAACACCGGGGAGCTGTTTTTT. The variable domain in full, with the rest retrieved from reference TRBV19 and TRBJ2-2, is DGGITQSPKYLFRKEGQNVTLSCEQNLNHDAMYWYRQDPGQGLRLIYYSQIVNDFQKGDIAEGYSVSREKKESFPLTVTSAQKNPTAFYLCATRQGRNTGELFFGEGSRLTVL.

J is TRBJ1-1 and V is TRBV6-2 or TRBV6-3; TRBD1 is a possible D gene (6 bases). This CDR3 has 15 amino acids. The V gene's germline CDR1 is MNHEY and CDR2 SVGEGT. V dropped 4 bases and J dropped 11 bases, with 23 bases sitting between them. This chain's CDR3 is CASSSQREQGQRAFF. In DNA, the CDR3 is TGTGCCAGCAGTTCACAGAGAGAACAGGGTCAGAGGGCTTTCTTT.

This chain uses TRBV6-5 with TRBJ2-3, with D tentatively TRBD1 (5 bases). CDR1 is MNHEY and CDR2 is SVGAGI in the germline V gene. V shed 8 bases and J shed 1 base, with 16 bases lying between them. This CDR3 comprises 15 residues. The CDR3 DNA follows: TGTGCCAGCCGTCAGTCAGGGCTTGGCACAGATACGCAGTATTTT. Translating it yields CASRQSGLGTDTQYF.

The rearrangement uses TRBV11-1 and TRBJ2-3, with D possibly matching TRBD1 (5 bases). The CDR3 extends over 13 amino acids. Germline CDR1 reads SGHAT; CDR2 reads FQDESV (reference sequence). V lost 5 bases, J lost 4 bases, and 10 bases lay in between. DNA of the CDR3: TGTGCCAGCAGCCAGGGCGGTTCAGATACGCAGTATTTT. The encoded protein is CASSQGGSDTQYF.

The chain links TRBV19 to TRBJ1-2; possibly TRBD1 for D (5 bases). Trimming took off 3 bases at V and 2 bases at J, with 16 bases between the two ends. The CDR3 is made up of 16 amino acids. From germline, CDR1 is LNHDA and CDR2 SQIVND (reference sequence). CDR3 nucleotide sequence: TGTGCCAGTAGTATTTTTGTCGGGCCAGGGAACTATGGCTACACCTTC. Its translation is CASSIFVGPGNYGYTF.

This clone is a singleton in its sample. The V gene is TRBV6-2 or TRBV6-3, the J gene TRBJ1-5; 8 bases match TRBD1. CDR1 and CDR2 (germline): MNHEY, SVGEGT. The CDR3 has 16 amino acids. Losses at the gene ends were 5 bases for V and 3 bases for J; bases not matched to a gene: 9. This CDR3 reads CASSPPGTGYNQPQHF. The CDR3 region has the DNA TGTGCCAGCAGTCCCCCCGGGACAGGTTACAATCAGCCCCAGCATTTT.